The T cell receptor (beta chain) under discussion was sequenced for a study of naive and memory T cell subsets. Study-wide findings and caveats: Especially in CD8 cells, naive repertoires contained a few larger clonotypes, possibly CD45RA-re-expressing memory cells. There was no ground truth to check naive and memory subset results. In CD4 and CD8 cells, diversity dropped from naive through EMRA. Over 90% of naive TCR sequences appeared only once after error correction, unlike memory subsets.

The CDR3 is made up of 15 amino acids. CDR1 is LNHDA, CDR2 SQIVND, per germline (reference sequence). J gave up 5 bases and V 6 bases, and 8 bases lay outside the gene matches. Note on this clonotype: What it binds is not known.

The beta constant-region primer was an equimolar mix of two oligonucleotides covering TRBC1 and TRBC2. Four rounds of PCR amplified the ligated cDNA using nested alpha and beta constant-region primers plus SP2. Each CDR3 protein gets one entry after TCRdb re-called the UMI-ligation and nested PCR reads with MiXCR. The sample contains about 160,000 distinct CDR3 sequences, 22% of which appear only once. Sequencing was performed on naive CD4+ T cells from blood. V usage is TRBV19 and J usage is TRBJ2-2, with 8 bases that match TRBD2. This receptor was taken from a human donor in good health. DNA for the CDR3: TGTGCCAGTAGCCCCCTTGGACTAGCAACCGGGGAGCTGTTTTTT. This translates into CASSPLGLATGELFF.